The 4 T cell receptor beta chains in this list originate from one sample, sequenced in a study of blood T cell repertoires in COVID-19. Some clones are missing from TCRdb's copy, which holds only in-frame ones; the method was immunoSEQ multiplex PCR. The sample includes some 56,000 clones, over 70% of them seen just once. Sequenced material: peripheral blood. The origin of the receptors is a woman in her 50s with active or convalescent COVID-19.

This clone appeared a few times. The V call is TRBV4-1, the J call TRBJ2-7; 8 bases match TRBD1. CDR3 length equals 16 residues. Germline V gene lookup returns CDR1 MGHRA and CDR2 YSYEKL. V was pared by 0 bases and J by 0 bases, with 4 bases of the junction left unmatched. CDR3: CASSQEDRATSYEQYF. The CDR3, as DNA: TGCGCCAGCAGCCAAGAGGACAGGGCAACCTCCTACGAGCAGTACTTC.

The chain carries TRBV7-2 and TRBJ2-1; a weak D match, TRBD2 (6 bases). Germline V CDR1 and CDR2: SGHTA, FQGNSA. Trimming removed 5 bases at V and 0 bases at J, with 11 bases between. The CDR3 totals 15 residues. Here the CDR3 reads CASSQTSFSYNEQFF. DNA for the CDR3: TGTGCCAGCAGCCAGACTAGTTTCTCCTACAATGAGCAGTTCTTC.

This CDR3 reads CASSNINSPLHF. As DNA, the CDR3 is TGCGCCAGCAGTAATATTAATTCACCCCTCCACTTT. The chain joins TRBV10-2 to TRBJ1-6, with D unresolved. This CDR3 contains 12 residues. The V and J ends lost 5 bases and 6 bases respectively, with 5 bases between them. Germline V gene data show CDR1 as WSHSY and CDR2 as SAAADI.

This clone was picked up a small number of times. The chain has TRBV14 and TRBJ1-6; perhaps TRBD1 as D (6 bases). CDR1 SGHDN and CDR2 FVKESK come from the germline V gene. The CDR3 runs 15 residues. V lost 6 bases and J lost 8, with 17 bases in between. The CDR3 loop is CASSPGRPGDSPLHF. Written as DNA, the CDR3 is TGTGCCAGCAGTCCTGGACGCCCAGGGGATTCACCCCTCCACTTT.